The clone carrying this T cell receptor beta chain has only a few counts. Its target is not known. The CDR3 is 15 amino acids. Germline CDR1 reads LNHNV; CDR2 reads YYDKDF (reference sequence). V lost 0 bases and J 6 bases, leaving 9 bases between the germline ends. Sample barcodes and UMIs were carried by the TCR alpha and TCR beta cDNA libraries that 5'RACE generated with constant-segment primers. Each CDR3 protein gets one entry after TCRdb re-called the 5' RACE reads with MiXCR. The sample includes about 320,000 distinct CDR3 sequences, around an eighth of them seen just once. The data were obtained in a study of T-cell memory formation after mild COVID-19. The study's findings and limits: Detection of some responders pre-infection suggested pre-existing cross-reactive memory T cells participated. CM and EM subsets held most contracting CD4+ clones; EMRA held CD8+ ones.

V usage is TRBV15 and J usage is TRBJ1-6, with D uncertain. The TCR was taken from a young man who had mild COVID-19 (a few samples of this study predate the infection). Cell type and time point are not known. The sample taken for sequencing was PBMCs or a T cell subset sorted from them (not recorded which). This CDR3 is CATSREGRINSPLHF. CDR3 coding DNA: TGTGCCACCAGCAGAGAGGGGAGGATTAATTCACCCCTCCACTTT.